The sequence of this T cell receptor (beta chain) was determined in a study of CD8 T cells in acute hepatitis C reinfection. In the study overall: Sequences come from NS3-1073-specific CD8+ T cells, during acute infection and after clearance. Study observations and caveats: Overrepresentation in the naive pool did not explain the preferential TRBV04 and TRBV06 usage seen in all groups. Regardless of outcome, about a dozen public clonotypes appeared, one using V04-02/J02-02.

The V gene lost 3 bases and the J gene lost 3 bases, with 15 bases spanning the gap. There are 15 residues in the CDR3. Germline V lookup: CDR1 LNHDA, CDR2 SQIVND (reference sequence). The time point: acute HCV infection, within 168 days of estimated infection date. No in vitro expansion preceded sequencing of these hepatitis C virus-specific cells, which were studied ex vivo. HCV-specific cells were stained with NS3 1073-1081 tetramer. This clone was counted between two and nine times. Only in-frame clones appear in the TCRdb table, and some are missing; sequencing was by immunoSEQ multiplex PCR. The repertoire holds some 1,300 clones, with 45% to 60% as singletons.

The sequenced sample was HCV NS3-1073 tetramer-sorted CD8+ T cells from PBMCs, obtained during acute infection. The rearrangement joins TRBV19 to TRBJ2-7, with D unclear. The TCR was taken from a woman aged 18 to 35 with chronic hepatitis C. CDR3 sequence reads: CASSILGQEIYEQYF. Here the CDR3 DNA reads TGTGCCAGTAGTATTCTTGGGCAAGAGATCTACGAGCAGTACTTC. The full variable domain, with the rest looked up from reference TRBV19 and TRBJ2-7, is DGGITQSPKYLFRKEGQNVTLSCEQNLNHDAMYWYRQDPGQGLRLIYYSQIVNDFQKGDIAEGYSVSREKKESFPLTVTSAQKNPTAFYLCASSILGQEIYEQYFGPGTRLTVT.